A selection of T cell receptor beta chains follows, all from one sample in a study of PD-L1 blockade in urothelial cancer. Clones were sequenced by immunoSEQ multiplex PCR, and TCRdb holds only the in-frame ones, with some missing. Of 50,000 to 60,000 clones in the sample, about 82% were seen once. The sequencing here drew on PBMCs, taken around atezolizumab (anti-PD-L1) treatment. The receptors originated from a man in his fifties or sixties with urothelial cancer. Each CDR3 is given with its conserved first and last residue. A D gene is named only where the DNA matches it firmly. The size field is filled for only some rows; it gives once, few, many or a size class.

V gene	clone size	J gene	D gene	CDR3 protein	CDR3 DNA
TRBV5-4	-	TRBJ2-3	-	CASSFRSSTDTQYF	TGTGCCAGCAGCTTCCGGAGTAGCACAGATACGCAGTATTTT
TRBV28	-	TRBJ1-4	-	CASSLPPRQSNEKLFF	TGTGCCAGCAGTCTTCCCCCCAGACAGTCTAATGAAAAACTGTTTTTT
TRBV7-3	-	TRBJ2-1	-	CASSSGMGEQFF	TGTGCCAGCAGCTCGGGAATGGGTGAGCAGTTCTTC
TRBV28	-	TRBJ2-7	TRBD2	CASSSNDGGLAGLSEQYF	TGTGCCAGCAGTAGTAACGATGGGGGACTAGCGGGATTGAGCGAGCAGTACTTC
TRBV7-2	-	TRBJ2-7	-	CASSLPPGSEQYF	TGTGCCAGCAGCTTACCACCAGGGTCTGAGCAGTACTTC
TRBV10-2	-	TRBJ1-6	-	CASSEPPQGITLHF	TGCGCCAGCAGTGAGCCCCCACAGGGTATCACCCTCCACTTT
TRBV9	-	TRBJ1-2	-	CASSVATGPQGGYTF	TGTGCCAGCAGCGTAGCTACTGGGCCCCAGGGAGGCTACACCTTC
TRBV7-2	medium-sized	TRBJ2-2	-	CASSLGPLLASTGELFF	TGTGCCAGCAGCTTAGGCCCGCTCCTAGCGAGCACCGGGGAGCTGTTTTTT
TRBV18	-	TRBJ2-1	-	CASSPSGTANEQFF	TGTGCCAGCTCACCCTCCGGGACTGCGAATGAGCAGTTCTTC
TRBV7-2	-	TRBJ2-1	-	CASRKWGSGNEQFF	TGTGCCAGCCGAAAGTGGGGGAGCGGGAATGAGCAGTTCTTC
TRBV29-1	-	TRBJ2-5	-	CSVERQAAETQYF	TGCAGCGTTGAACGACAGGCCGCAGAGACCCAGTACTTC
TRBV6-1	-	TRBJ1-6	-	CASSVHGGGKYNSPLHF	TGTGCCAGCAGTGTCCACGGGGGGGGCAAATATAATTCACCCCTCCACTTT
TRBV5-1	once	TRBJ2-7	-	CASSTDYYEQYF	TGCGCCAGCAGCACAGACTACTACGAGCAGTACTTC
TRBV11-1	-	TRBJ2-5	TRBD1	CASRFDRGPLETQYF	TGTGCCAGCAGGTTTGACAGGGGGCCGTTGGAGACCCAGTACTTC
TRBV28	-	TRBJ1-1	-	CASSQPGLLAEAFF	TGTGCCAGCAGTCAACCGGGACTCTTAGCTGAAGCTTTCTTT
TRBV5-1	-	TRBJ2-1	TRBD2	CASSLAPTGLAGVWNEQFF	TGCGCCAGCAGCTTGGCGCCCACTGGACTAGCGGGAGTCTGGAATGAGCAGTTCTTC
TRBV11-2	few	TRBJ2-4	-	CASSLSGGDWVKNIQYF	TGTGCCAGCAGCTTATCGGGCGGGGATTGGGTCAAAAACATTCAGTACTTC
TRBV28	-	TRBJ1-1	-	CASSRWGVLNTEAFF	TGTGCCAGCAGTCGCTGGGGAGTTTTGAACACTGAAGCTTTCTTT
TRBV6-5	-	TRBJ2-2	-	CASSYGKGRVAGELFF	TGTGCCAGCAGTTACGGGAAGGGGCGCGTCGCCGGGGAGCTGTTTTTT
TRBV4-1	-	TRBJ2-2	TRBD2	CASSQVREEGRGVTGELFF	TGCGCCAGCAGCCAAGTCCGGGAGGAAGGACGGGGGGTCACCGGGGAGCTGTTTTTT
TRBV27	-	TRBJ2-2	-	CASSLDYTGELFF	TGTGCCAGCAGTTTGGACTATACCGGGGAGCTGTTTTTT
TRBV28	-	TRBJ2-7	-	CASSLPDTYEQYF	TGTGCCAGCAGTTTGCCCGATACTTACGAGCAGTACTTC
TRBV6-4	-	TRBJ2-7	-	CASSWTVAYEQYF	TGTGCCAGCAGTTGGACAGTTGCTTACGAGCAGTACTTC
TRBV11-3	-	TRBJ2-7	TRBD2	CASSWGLAVYEQYF	TGTGCCAGCAGCTGGGGACTAGCCGTCTACGAGCAGTACTTC
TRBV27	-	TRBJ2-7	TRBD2	CASSLGLAGFYEQYF	TGTGCCAGCAGCCTGGGACTAGCGGGATTTTACGAGCAGTACTTC
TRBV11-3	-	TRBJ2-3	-	CASSSIAEKGDTQYF	TGTGCCAGCAGCTCCATAGCGGAGAAGGGAGATACGCAGTATTTT
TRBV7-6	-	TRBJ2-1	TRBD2	CASSLYSGSLHNEQFF	TGTGCCAGCAGCTTATACAGCGGGAGCCTCCACAATGAGCAGTTCTTC
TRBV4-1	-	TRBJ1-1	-	CASSQEIIAEAFF	TGCGCCAGCAGCCAAGAAATTATCGCTGAAGCTTTCTTT
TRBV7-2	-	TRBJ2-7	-	CASSGGPSSGEQYF	TGTGCCAGCAGCGGAGGGCCATCTTCGGGAGAGCAGTACTTC
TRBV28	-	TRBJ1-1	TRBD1	CASTKMRDSEAFF	TGTGCCAGCACCAAAATGCGGGACAGTGAAGCTTTCTTT
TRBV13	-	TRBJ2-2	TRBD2	CASSFNSGRFSGELFF	TGTGCCAGCAGCTTCAATAGCGGGAGATTTTCCGGGGAGCTGTTTTTT
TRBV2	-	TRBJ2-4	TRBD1	CASSPDRGRKNIQYF	TGTGCCAGCAGCCCTGACAGGGGTCGGAAAAACATTCAGTACTTC
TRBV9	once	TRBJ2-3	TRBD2	CASSVGGRSTDTQYF	TGTGCCAGCAGCGTAGGCGGGAGAAGCACAGATACGCAGTATTTT
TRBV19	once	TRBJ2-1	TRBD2	CASSTSGGGEQFF	TGTGCCAGTAGTACTAGCGGGGGGGGTGAGCAGTTCTTC
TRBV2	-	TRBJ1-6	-	CASSIRGEVSPLHF	TGTGCCAGCAGTATTCGGGGGGAAGTTTCACCCCTCCACTTT
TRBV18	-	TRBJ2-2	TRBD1	CASSPPTGVDTGELFF	TGTGCCAGCTCACCGCCGACAGGGGTCGACACCGGGGAGCTGTTTTTT
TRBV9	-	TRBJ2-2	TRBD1	CASSIDRVVSGELFF	TGTGCCAGCAGCATCGACAGGGTAGTTTCCGGGGAGCTGTTTTTT
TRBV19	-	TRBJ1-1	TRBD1	CASRDRRPDTEAFF	TGTGCCAGTAGGGACAGGCGCCCCGACACTGAAGCTTTCTTT
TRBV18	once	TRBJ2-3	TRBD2	CASSPPGGPITDTQYF	TGTGCCAGCTCACCACCGGGAGGGCCTATCACAGATACGCAGTATTTT
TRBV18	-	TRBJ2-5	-	CASSPIDSQETQYF	TGTGCCAGCTCACCGATAGACAGTCAAGAGACCCAGTACTTC
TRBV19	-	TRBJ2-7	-	CASSNQVSYEQYF	TGTGCCAGTAGTAATCAGGTTTCCTACGAGCAGTACTTC
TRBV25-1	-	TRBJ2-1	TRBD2	CASSEMSGRVNEQFF	TGTGCCAGCAGTGAAATGAGCGGGAGGGTCAATGAGCAGTTCTTC
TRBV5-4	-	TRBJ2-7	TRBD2	CASSLETSGRSEQYF	TGTGCCAGCAGCTTGGAAACTAGCGGGAGAAGCGAGCAGTACTTC
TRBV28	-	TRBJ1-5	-	CASSLPGLSNQPQHF	TGTGCCAGCAGTTTACCAGGGTTAAGCAATCAGCCCCAGCATTTT
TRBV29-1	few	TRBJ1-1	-	CSGEIVMNTEAFF	TGCAGCGGAGAGATCGTAATGAACACTGAAGCTTTCTTT
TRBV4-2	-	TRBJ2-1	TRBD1	CASSQERQGVGEQFF	TGTGCCAGCAGCCAAGAACGGCAGGGGGTTGGTGAGCAGTTCTTC
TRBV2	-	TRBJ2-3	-	CASSGGFADTQYF	TGTGCCAGCAGTGGAGGGTTTGCAGATACGCAGTATTTT
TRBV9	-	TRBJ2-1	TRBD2	CASSVSSSGDSYNEQFF	TGTGCCAGCAGCGTCTCGAGCAGCGGGGACTCCTACAATGAGCAGTTCTTC
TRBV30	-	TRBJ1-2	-	CAWSRIGGAWYGYTF	TGTGCCTGGAGTAGAATCGGGGGGGCCTGGTATGGCTACACCTTC
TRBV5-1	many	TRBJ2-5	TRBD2	CASSLAGTSEKTQYF	TGCGCCAGCAGCTTGGCCGGGACTAGCGAGAAGACCCAGTACTTC
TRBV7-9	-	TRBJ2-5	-	CASSFGGGGETQYF	TGTGCCAGCAGCTTTGGGGGCGGCGGTGAGACCCAGTACTTC
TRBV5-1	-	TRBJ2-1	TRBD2	CASSLTSGFGNEQFF	TGCGCCAGCAGCTTAACTAGCGGCTTTGGCAATGAGCAGTTCTTC
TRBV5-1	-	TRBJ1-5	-	CASSPGGANGNQPQHF	TGCGCCAGCAGCCCGGGAGGGGCGAATGGCAATCAGCCCCAGCATTTT
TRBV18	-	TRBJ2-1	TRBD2	CASSRLAGNYNEQFF	TGTGCCAGCTCGCGACTAGCGGGTAATTACAATGAGCAGTTCTTC
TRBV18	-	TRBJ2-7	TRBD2	CASSPLAGNEGLAGVYEQYF	TGTGCCAGCTCACCATTGGCCGGTAATGAGGGACTAGCGGGTGTCTACGAGCAGTACTTC
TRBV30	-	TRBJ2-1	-	CAWASGSPQEAFF	-
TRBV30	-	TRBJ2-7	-	CAWSVLYEQYF	TGTGCCTGGAGTGTACTATACGAGCAGTACTTC